This T cell receptor (beta chain) appears in the sequencing data of a study of shared clonotypes between healthy human individuals. Germline V CDR1 and CDR2: MGHRA, YSYEKL. V shed 3 bases and J shed 0 bases, with 23 bases lying between them. There are 19 residues in the CDR3. Terminally differentiated effector memory CD45RA+ cells were left out of the naive CD8 fraction, which was CD45RO-negative and positively selected for CCR7. Here immunoSEQ multiplex PCR was the method, and the copy in TCRdb shows in-frame clones only, minus some. The sample has millions of clones; 85% to 95% are singletons. V and J are TRBV4-1 and TRBJ2-5, with D tentatively TRBD2 (6 bases). This clonotype was sampled from a man between 18 and 35 years old in good health. The sample taken for sequencing was naive CD8+ T cells sorted from blood. CDR3 bases: TGCGCCAGCAGCCAGAAGACCCCCCGGGAGTCAGTGTACCAAGAGACCCAGTACTTC. Its protein is CASSQKTPRESVYQETQYF.